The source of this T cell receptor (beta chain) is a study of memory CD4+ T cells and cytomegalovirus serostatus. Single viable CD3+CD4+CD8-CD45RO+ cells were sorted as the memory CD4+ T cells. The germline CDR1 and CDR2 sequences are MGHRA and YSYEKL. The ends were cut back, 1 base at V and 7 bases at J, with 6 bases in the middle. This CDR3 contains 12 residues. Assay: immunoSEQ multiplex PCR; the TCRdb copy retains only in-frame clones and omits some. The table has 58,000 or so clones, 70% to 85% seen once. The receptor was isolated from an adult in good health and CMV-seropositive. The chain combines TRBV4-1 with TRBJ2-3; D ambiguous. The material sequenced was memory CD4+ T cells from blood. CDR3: CASSQGKNTQYF. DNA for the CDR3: TGCGCCAGCAGCCAAGGGAAGAATACGCAGTATTTT.